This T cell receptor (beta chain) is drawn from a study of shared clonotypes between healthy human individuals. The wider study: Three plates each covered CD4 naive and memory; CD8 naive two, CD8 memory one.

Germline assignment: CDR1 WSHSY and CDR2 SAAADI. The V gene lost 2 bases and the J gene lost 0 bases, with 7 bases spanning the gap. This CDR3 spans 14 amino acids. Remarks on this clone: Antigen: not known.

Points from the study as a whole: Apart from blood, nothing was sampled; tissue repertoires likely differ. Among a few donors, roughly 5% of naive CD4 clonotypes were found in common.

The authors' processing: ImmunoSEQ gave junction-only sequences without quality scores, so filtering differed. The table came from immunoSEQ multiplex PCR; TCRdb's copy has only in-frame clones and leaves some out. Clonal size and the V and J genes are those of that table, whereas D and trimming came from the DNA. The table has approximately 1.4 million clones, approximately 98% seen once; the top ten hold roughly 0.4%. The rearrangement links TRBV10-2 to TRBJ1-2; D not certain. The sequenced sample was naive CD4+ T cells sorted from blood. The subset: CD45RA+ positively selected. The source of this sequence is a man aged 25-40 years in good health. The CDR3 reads CASSEDGANYGYTF. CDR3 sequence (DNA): TGCGCCAGCAGTGAGGACGGAGCTAACTATGGCTACACCTTC.